This TCR beta chain originates from a study of cytomegalovirus exposure and HLA in healthy donors. The donors were members of the validation cohort, which comprised about 120 subjects and was separate from the first cohort of roughly 700 subjects. Using immunoSEQ multiplex PCR, the repertoire was profiled, and TCRdb retains in-frame clones only, with some absent. The repertoire has some 79,000 clones, 94% of them found once; the top ten carry 3.2%. The specimen sequenced was PBMCs. This TCR derives from a woman aged 18-35 years in good health and CMV-seropositive.

Here the CDR3 reads CASSPTGFFGYTF. CDR3 bases: TGTGCCAGCAGTCCGACAGGATTCTTTGGCTACACCTTC. The rearrangement joins TRBV14 to TRBJ1-2; tentatively, D is TRBD1 (6 bases). The CDR3 spans 13 residues. V was trimmed by 6 bases and J by 7 bases, leaving 15 bases between them. Germline V gives CDR1 SGHDN, CDR2 FVKESK.